This TCR beta chain stems from a study of monozygotic twins with cystic fibrosis. As for the study in general: With about 15 PCR cycles, barcoded libraries came from roughly 2.9 micrograms of fragmented DNA. Study conclusions and caveats: Clonality was generally low (median roughly 0.01), higher in the most severe patients. Nucleotide-identical clonotype sharing was significantly higher within monozygotic CF twin pairs than between unrelated CF individuals.

This CDR3 comprises 13 residues. Trimming took 4 bases from V and 3 from J, leaving 6 bases between them. The germline V gene has CDR1 MNHNY and CDR2 SVGAGI (reference sequence). With regard to this clone: Its antigen is still unknown.

Clones were sequenced by immunoSEQ multiplex PCR, and TCRdb holds only the in-frame ones, with some missing. This sample has some 20,000 clones, with 95% to 98% found just once. This sequence originates from a woman younger than 45 with cystic fibrosis. Specimen: blood. V usage is TRBV6-6 and J usage is TRBJ2-2; possibly TRBD1 for D (5 bases). The CDR3 here is CASSLTDTGELFF. The CDR3, as DNA: TGTGCCAGCAGTTTGACAGACACCGGGGAGCTGTTTTTT.